A single sample gave rise to the 5 T cell receptor beta chains below, sequenced in a study of T cell changes during pregnancy in multiple sclerosis. Repertoires were generated with immunoSEQ multiplex PCR, while TCRdb's copy carries only in-frame clones and drops some. Of tens of thousands of clones listed, approximately 90% were seen once; the top ten hold 1.5% to 2%. The sample consisted of peripheral blood, taken in the first trimester of pregnancy. All receptors derive from a female donor in good health, enrolled as a control in a pregnancy study.

V gene TRBV28 combines with J gene TRBJ2-1; the D is unclear. V was clipped by 6 bases and J by 4 bases, with 16 bases between them. The germline V gene has CDR1 MDHEN and CDR2 SYDVKM. CDR3 size: 15 residues. The CDR3 DNA reads as TGTGCCAGCAGCCAGGTCCCCCCGGCTTACAATGAGCAGTTCTTC. It is translated as CASSQVPPAYNEQFF.

The chain joins TRBV15 to TRBJ2-1, with TRBD2 identical over 14 bases. The CDR3 loop spans 18 amino acids. Germline V lookup: CDR1 LNHNV, CDR2 YYDKDF (reference sequence). The V segment lost 1 base and the J segment 3 bases; nucleotides outside the gene matches: 5. The CDR3 region has the DNA TGTGCCACCAGCAGAGGACTAGCGGGGGGGCTAGGCTACAATGAGCAGTTCTTC. It yields the protein CATSRGLAGGLGYNEQFF.

The chain carries TRBV5-4 and TRBJ1-2; D gene unclear. This CDR3 is built from 13 residues. Germline V gene data show CDR1 as SGHNT and CDR2 as YYREEE (reference sequence). The V and J ends lost 0 bases and 10 bases respectively, with 13 bases between them. The CDR3 nucleotides read TGTGCCAGCAGCTTGGTTTCTCGGGGAGACTACACCTTC. Protein: CASSLVSRGDYTF.

The chain uses TRBV7-6 and TRBJ2-3, with 8 bases that match TRBD2. The germline CDR1 and CDR2 sequences are SGHVS and FNYEAQ. The V gene end was trimmed by 5 bases and the J gene end by 6 bases; junction bases not matched to a gene: 10. This CDR3 contains 15 residues. The CDR3 sequence: CASSSDRGGTDTQYF. The CDR3 nucleotides read TGTGCCAGCAGCAGCGACCGGGGGGGGACGGATACGCAGTATTTT. Full variable domain (rest looked up from reference TRBV7-6 and TRBJ2-3): GAGVSQSPRYKVTKRGQDVALRCDPISGHVSLYWYRQALGQGPEFLTYFNYEAQQDKSGLPNDRFSAERPEGSISTLTIQRTEQRDSAMYRCASSSDRGGTDTQYFGPGTRLTVL.

Only one count was recorded for this clone. This chain links TRBV7-8 with TRBJ1-6; D remains unclear. The V end was cut by 2 bases, the J end by 6 bases, with 5 bases between. This CDR3 has 13 amino acids. CDR1 is SGHVS, CDR2 FQNEAQ, per germline. The CDR3 sequence is CASSLNINSPLHF. The DNA of the CDR3 is TGTGCCAGCAGCTTAAATATTAATTCACCCCTCCACTTT.